This entry lists 22 T cell receptor beta chains sequenced from one sample in a study of T cell changes during pregnancy in multiple sclerosis. Profiled with immunoSEQ multiplex PCR; TCRdb holds only in-frame clones, not every one. The data show 30,000 to 40,000 clones, 91% seen once. This material consisted of CD8+ T cells from peripheral blood mononuclear cells, taken in the second trimester of pregnancy. The source of these receptors is a female donor with multiple sclerosis, enrolled in a pregnancy study.

The V and J genes are TRBV29-1 and TRBJ2-1, with 8 bases aligning to TRBD1. CDR1 SQVTM and CDR2 ANQGSEA come from the germline V gene. This CDR3 is 13 amino acids long. Unmatched junction bases numbered 2, after V lost 5 bases and J lost 2 bases. The CDR3 reads CSVRTGTYNEQFF. The DNA of the CDR3 is TGCAGCGTTAGGACAGGGACCTACAATGAGCAGTTCTTC.

The chain links TRBV2 to TRBJ2-5, with 7 bases matching TRBD2. Germline lookup yields CDR1 SNHLY and CDR2 FYNNEI. V trimming: 6 bases; J trimming: 5 bases; junction bases outside the gene matches: 6. The CDR3 loop spans 13 amino acids. The DNA for the CDR3 is TGTGCCAGCAGGGAAACTAGCGCCGAGACCCAGTACTTC. Protein product: CASRETSAETQYF.

The chain joins TRBV11-3 to TRBJ2-1, with 7 bases matching TRBD1. The length of the CDR3 is 16 residues. V lost 5 bases to trimming and J lost 3 bases; unmatched junction nucleotides: 10. Germline CDR1 and CDR2: SGHNT and YENEEA. The CDR3 sequence: CASSQRDSSHYNEQFF. The DNA of the CDR3 is TGTGCCAGCAGCCAACGGGACAGTTCTCACTACAATGAGCAGTTCTTC.

The chain links TRBV15 to TRBJ1-5, with 8 positions matching TRBD1. Germline values: CDR1 LNHNV, CDR2 YYDKDF (reference sequence). The CDR3 spans 16 residues. J lost 4 bases, V lost 0 bases, and 5 bases had no gene match. The CDR3 region has the DNA TGTGCCACCAGCAGAGATGCGAGGACAGGGAATCAGCCCCAGCATTTT. Amino acid sequence: CATSRDARTGNQPQHF. The complete variable domain, with remaining parts taken from reference TRBV15 and TRBJ1-5, reads DAMVIQNPRYQVTQFGKPVTLSCSQTLNHNVMYWYQQKSSQAPKLLFHYYDKDFNNEADTPDNFQSRRPNTSFCFLDIRSPGLGDTAMYLCATSRDARTGNQPQHFGDGTRLSIL.

This clone is a singleton in its sample. The chain employs TRBV11-2 and TRBJ2-3; 11 positions agree with TRBD2. The trim removed 8 bases at V and 2 bases at J, leaving 6 bases unmatched. The germline V gene encodes CDR1 SGHAT and CDR2 FQNNGV. The CDR3 consists of 15 residues. CDR3 region: CASGGLAGVTDTQYF. The DNA for the CDR3 is TGTGCCAGCGGCGGACTAGCGGGTGTCACAGATACGCAGTATTTT.

The rearrangement joins TRBV30 to TRBJ2-5; D unclear. The CDR3 contains 15 residues. V was cut by 1 base and J by 1 base, with 13 bases left in between. The germline V gene has CDR1 GTSNPN and CDR2 SVGIG (reference sequence). DNA of the CDR3: TGTGCCTGGAGTGGCTCAACTCATACCCAAGAGACCCAGTACTTC. Residues: CAWSGSTHTQETQYF.

The CDR3, as DNA: TGTGCCACCAGCAGAGATCAAAGCACAGATACGCAGTATTTT. It is translated as CATSRDQSTDTQYF. V is TRBV15 and J is TRBJ2-3; D unresolved. Per the germline V gene, CDR1 is LNHNV and CDR2 is YYDKDF (reference sequence). This CDR3 contains 14 residues. The V and J ends lost 0 bases and 0 bases respectively, with 4 bases between them.

This chain uses TRBV6-5 with TRBJ2-3; maybe TRBD2 (5 bases). Looked up from germline, CDR1 is MNHEY and CDR2 is SVGAGI. Between the trimmed V and J ends, which lost 4 bases and 1 base, there was a span of 12 bases. This CDR3 has 15 amino acids. The DNA for the CDR3 is TGTGCCAGCAGTTCGGCTAGCCAGGGCACAGATACGCAGTATTTT. Protein sequence: CASSSASQGTDTQYF.

The rearrangement links TRBV12-5 to TRBJ1-5; the D gene is possibly TRBD1 (5 bases). The CDR3 is 13 amino acids. The germline CDR1 and CDR2 sequences are LGHNT and FRNRAP. Trimming pared 5 bases from V and 3 bases from J, leaving 8 bases between. The CDR3 DNA reads TGTGCTAGTGGTGCAGGGATCAATCAGCCCCAGCATTTT. It codes for CASGAGINQPQHF. The variable domain in full, completed from reference TRBV12-5 and TRBJ1-5, reads DARVTQTPRHKVTEMGQEVTMRCQPILGHNTVFWYRQTMMQGLELLAYFRNRAPLDDSGMPKDRFSAEMPDATLATLKIQPSEPRDSAVYFCASGAGINQPQHFGDGTRLSIL.

The genes are TRBV7-6 and TRBJ2-4; the match to TRBD1 covers 9 bases. Germline lookup yields CDR1 SGHVS and CDR2 FNYEAQ. This CDR3 region has 14 residues. The V segment lost 5 bases and the J segment 8 bases; nucleotides outside the gene matches: 7. The CDR3 nucleotides are TGTGCCAGCAGCCCTGGGACAGGGAGGTACATTCAGTACTTC. This sequence encodes CASSPGTGRYIQYF.

This clone was found once. The chain has TRBV6-5 and TRBJ2-7, with a tentative D call TRBD2 (7 bases). This CDR3 has 14 amino acids. Between the trimmed V and J ends, which lost 6 bases and 3 bases, there was a span of 15 bases. Germline-derived CDR1 and CDR2 are MNHEY and SVGAGI. CDR3 coding DNA: TGTGCCAGCAGAAGCGGGGACACTATCTACGAGCAGTACTTC. This encodes CASRSGDTIYEQYF.

The chain joins TRBV6-1 to TRBJ1-3; 11 positions agree with TRBD1. Germline lookup yields CDR1 MNHNS and CDR2 SASEGT. CDR3 size: 14 residues. Trimming cost V 8 bases and J 0 bases; bases outside gene matches: 0. CDR3 amino acids: CASGQGASGNTIYF. DNA of the CDR3: TGTGCCAGCGGACAGGGGGCCTCTGGAAACACCATATATTTT.

V and J are TRBV13 and TRBJ2-7, with D hard to call. V was trimmed by 5 bases and J by 0 bases, leaving 8 bases between them. The V gene's germline CDR1 is PRHDT and CDR2 FYEKMQ (reference sequence). The CDR3 is made up of 13 amino acids. The chain's CDR3 is CASSPRGSYEQYF. The CDR3 coding sequence is TGTGCCAGCAGCCCAAGAGGCTCCTACGAGCAGTACTTC.

The CDR3 loop is CASSLGEGVDTQYF. In DNA form, the CDR3 reads TGTGCCAGCAGCCTCGGTGAGGGGGTCGATACGCAGTATTTT. This rearrangement joins TRBV7-8 to TRBJ2-3, with a weak D call TRBD1 (6 bases). V lost 5 bases to trimming and J lost 6 bases, with 15 bases between them. CDR3 length equals 14 residues. The V gene's germline CDR1 is SGHVS and CDR2 FQNEAQ.

The chain links TRBV7-3 to TRBJ1-2; TRBD1 aligns across 8 bases. Germline V CDR1 and CDR2: SGHTA, FQGTGA. This CDR3 is 16 amino acids long. V gave up 5 bases and J gave up 8 bases; unmatched junction bases: 16. The DNA of the CDR3 is TGTGCCAGCAGCGTTGACAGGGGCCACCTCCGATTAGGCTACACCTTC. Translated: CASSVDRGHLRLGYTF.

The genes are TRBV23-1 and TRBJ1-4, with a tentative D call TRBD1 (5 bases). TRBV23-1 carries the ORF label, with uncertain function. Trimming took 9 bases from V and 10 from J, leaving 27 bases between them. The CDR3 loop spans 16 amino acids. As DNA, the CDR3 is TGCGCCAGGCGGGACGCGAGGACACCCGGCGGGGGAAAACTGTTTTTT. Translating gives CARRDARTPGGGKLFF.

This chain joins TRBV4-1 and TRBJ2-7, with 9 bases lining up with TRBD1. Trimming took 3 bases from V and 7 from J; bases not matched to a gene: 10. The CDR3 sequence is 15 residues long. Germline lookup yields CDR1 MGHRA and CDR2 YSYEKL. CDR3 loop: CASSQDRDRVWEQYF. CDR3 coding DNA: TGCGCCAGCAGCCAGGACCGGGACAGGGTTTGGGAGCAGTACTTC.

The rearrangement joins TRBV18 to TRBJ1-6; D perhaps matches TRBD1 (5 bases). The CDR3 runs to 16 residues. The V end lost 3 bases, the J end lost 6 bases, and 15 bases lay between the germline ends. Germline loops: CDR1 KGHSH, CDR2 LQKENI. The CDR3 coding sequence is TGTGCCAGCTCACCGATTACACAGGTGCTTAATTCACCCCTCCACTTT. Its protein product is CASSPITQVLNSPLHF.

The chain uses TRBV27 and TRBJ2-1; D might be TRBD2 (7 bases). The CDR3 is 14 residues long. The ends were cut back, 8 bases at V and 2 bases at J, with 13 bases in the middle. CDR1 and CDR2 (germline): MNHEY, SMNVEV (reference sequence). CDR3 protein: CASWGLAAYNEQFF. CDR3 bases: TGTGCCAGCTGGGGGCTAGCGGCCTACAATGAGCAGTTCTTC.

The chain recombines TRBV6-6 with TRBJ2-7; perhaps TRBD1 as D (6 bases). From germline, CDR1 is MNHNY and CDR2 SVGAGI (reference sequence). The CDR3 runs to 14 residues. Trimming took 6 bases from V and 2 from J, leaving 14 bases between them. The CDR3 region is CASSLRQAPYEQYF. In DNA form, the CDR3 reads TGTGCCAGCAGCCTAAGACAGGCGCCCTACGAGCAGTACTTC.

The chain carries TRBV19 and TRBJ1-5, with D tentatively TRBD1 (6 bases). The CDR3 runs to 14 residues. CDR1 and CDR2 (germline): LNHDA, SQIVND (reference sequence). The ends were cut back, 9 bases at V and 1 base at J, with 13 bases in the middle. This CDR3 reads CASGGGLSNQPQHF. DNA of the CDR3: TGTGCCAGCGGCGGGGGGCTGAGCAATCAGCCCCAGCATTTT. The full variable domain, its missing parts supplied by reference TRBV19 and TRBJ1-5, is DGGITQSPKYLFRKEGQNVTLSCEQNLNHDAMYWYRQDPGQGLRLIYYSQIVNDFQKGDIAEGYSVSREKKESFPLTVTSAQKNPTAFYLCASGGGLSNQPQHFGDGTRLSIL.

V and J are TRBV7-9 and TRBJ2-7; TRBD2 matches 12 bases. The junction had 9 bases not matched to a gene; V was cut back by 4 bases and J by 2 bases. Germline V lookup: CDR1 SEHNR, CDR2 FQNEAQ (reference sequence). The CDR3 runs to 17 residues. As DNA, the CDR3 is TGTGCCAGCAGCTCACTCAGGACTAGCGGGACCACCTACGAGCAGTACTTC. Its protein product is CASSSLRTSGTTYEQYF.